This T cell receptor beta chain emerged from a study of monozygotic twins with inflammatory bowel disease. From its re-call of the 5' RACE reads, TCRdb lists each CDR3 protein once, without DNA. The table gives approximately 390,000 distinct CDR3 sequences; the top ten clones make up more than 2% of it. Comment on this clonotype: As yet, its antigen is unknown.

Study-wide points: Variability in patient repertoires may have come partly from differing immunosuppressive treatments.

The CDR3 runs 15 residues. The receptor was isolated from a human donor with ulcerative colitis or Crohn's disease, or a healthy co-twin of an affected twin (not recorded which). The genes are TRBV23-1 and TRBJ1-4. TRBV23-1 is recorded as an ORF, its role being uncertain. What was sequenced was blood. CDR3 residues: CASTRLGTDNEKLFF.